This T cell receptor (beta chain) was recorded in a study of vaccination effects on CD4 cells after COVID-19. General study results and limits: There was only 1 of 255 vaccine-induced clones in healthy vaccinees that cross-reacted with common cold coronaviruses.

ViraFEST assay sequencing came after antigen-specific CD4+ T cells were expanded with viral peptide pools. Culture lasted roughly 9 days before CD4+ T cell isolation. Neither prior SARS-CoV-2 infection nor positive nucleocapsid antibodies were present in the vaccine recipients. Researchers swapped half the medium for IL-2 medium on both days 3 and 7. As to this clone: Its antigen is unknown.

The repertoire was sequenced with immunoSEQ multiplex PCR; TCRdb's copy has only in-frame clones and lacks some. The sample gives about 22,000 clones, roughly 75% of which show up once; 15% to 20% is in the top ten. CDR3 length: 14 amino acids. Germline CDR1 is LNHDA and CDR2 is SQIVND (reference sequence). V was clipped by 0 bases and J by 3 bases, with 9 bases between them. The TCR was taken from a human donor who received a COVID-19 vaccine. This chain connects TRBV19 to TRBJ2-7; the D is unclear. The material was CD4+ T cells from PBMCs cultured with HCoV-NL63 spike peptides, obtained before COVID-19 vaccination. CDR3 amino acids: CASSIDLDHYEQYF. The CDR3 DNA reads TGTGCCAGTAGTATAGATCTTGACCACTACGAGCAGTACTTC.